The 22 T cell receptor beta chains below come from one sample, sequenced in a study of Graves' ophthalmopathy and Graves' hyperthyroidism. Amplification from RNA transcripts yielded the TCR beta CDR3 regions. HTBI primers were employed in first-round RT-PCR, then a second-round multiplex PCR followed. TCRdb redid the calling of the multiplex PCR reads with MiXCR, one entry per CDR3 protein. This sample has about 740,000 distinct CDR3 sequences, with roughly 40% found just once. The sample comprised peripheral blood. The receptor source for this set is an adult man with Graves' ophthalmopathy.

This sequence joins TRBV11-2 and TRBJ1-1; 7 positions agree with TRBD1. There are 15 residues in the CDR3. V lost 3 bases and J lost 1; bases outside the gene matches: 5. The germline CDR1 and CDR2 sequences are SGHAT and FQNNGV. The CDR3 loop reads CASSFSGTENTEAFF. The CDR3 nucleotides read TGTGCCAGCAGCTTCTCCGGGACAGAGAACACTGAAGCTTTCTTT.

The rearrangement links TRBV6-1 to TRBJ1-1, with a weak D call TRBD1 (6 bases). V lost 9 bases and J lost 0, with 14 bases in between. Per germline, CDR1 MNHNS and CDR2 SASEGT. The CDR3 contains 14 residues. The CDR3 loop is CASLPGHLNTEAFF. In nucleotides, the CDR3 is TGTGCCAGTCTTCCGGGACACTTGAACACTGAAGCTTTCTTT.

The V call is TRBV5-1, the J call TRBJ2-5; TRBD1 is a possible D gene (6 bases). This CDR3 has 13 amino acids. Germline CDR1 SGHRS, CDR2 YFSETQ. The ends were cut back, 7 bases at V and 2 bases at J, with 12 bases in the middle. CDR3 coding DNA: TGCGCCAGCGGACGAGGGGGACAAGAGACCCAGTACTTC. Amino acids: CASGRGGQETQYF.

DNA for the CDR3: TGTGCCAGCAGTTCACCCCAGGGGCTATACACTGAAGCTTTCTTT. It translates to CASSSPQGLYTEAFF. This chain joins TRBV25-1 and TRBJ1-1; D may be TRBD1 (6 bases). Germline values: CDR1 MGHDK, CDR2 SYGVNS. V was cut by 5 bases and J by 3 bases, with 16 bases left in between. The CDR3 covers 15 residues.

This clonotype appeared a few times. V gene TRBV20-1 combines with J gene TRBJ2-7; 7 bases map to TRBD2. The CDR3 contains 15 residues. Germline CDR1 is DFQATT and CDR2 is SNEGSKA (reference sequence). The trim removed 2 bases at V and 4 bases at J, leaving 11 bases unmatched. CDR3 sequence reads: CSARPRDYETYEQYF. DNA for the CDR3: TGCAGTGCTAGACCCCGGGACTACGAGACTTACGAGCAGTACTTC.

This clonotype came up a few times. The V gene is TRBV5-4, the J gene TRBJ2-5; 9 nucleotides match TRBD2. Germline V CDR1 and CDR2: SGHNT, YYREEE (reference sequence). The CDR3 length is 15 residues. V shed 0 bases and J 5 bases; nucleotides not matched to a gene: 5. The DNA of the CDR3 is TGTGCCAGCAGCTTGGCTAGCGGGAAGGGTGAGACCCAGTACTTC. Its protein product is CASSLASGKGETQYF.

The gene calls are TRBV5-5 and TRBJ2-7; no firm D call. The CDR3 runs 14 residues. V was shortened by 4 bases and J by 3 bases, with 14 bases between the two germline ends. CDR1 is SGHKS, CDR2 YYEKEE, per germline (reference sequence). The CDR3 DNA is TGTGCCAGCAGCCCCGGCAGAAAAGACTACGAGCAGTACTTC. It is translated as CASSPGRKDYEQYF.

This clonotype was observed a handful of times. The chain carries TRBV9 and TRBJ1-4; D is perhaps TRBD1 (5 bases). Trimming took 4 bases from V and 1 from J, leaving 11 bases between them. Germline assignment: CDR1 SGDLS and CDR2 YYNGEE. The CDR3 runs to 15 residues. CDR3 amino acids: CASSSEGQTNEKLFF. Here the CDR3 DNA reads TGTGCCAGCAGCTCCGAGGGGCAAACTAATGAAAAACTGTTTTTT.

The rearrangement links TRBV12-3 or TRBV12-4 to TRBJ2-7; 12 nucleotides agree with TRBD1. This CDR3 region has 16 residues. V dropped 3 bases and J dropped 5; count of bases not matched to a gene: 8. This CDR3 reads CASSFPPGTGGNEQYF. CDR3 sequence (DNA): TGTGCCAGCAGTTTTCCCCCCGGGACAGGGGGCAACGAGCAGTACTTC.

This clonotype was counted only a few times. The chain joins TRBV5-1 to TRBJ1-1; 10 positions agree with TRBD1. The CDR3 has 17 residues. Per germline, CDR1 SGHRS and CDR2 YFSETQ. Losses at the gene ends were 4 bases for V and 1 base for J; bases not matched to a gene: 10. The CDR3 DNA reads as TGCGCCAGCAGCACAGGACAGGGGGGCTCGAGGAACACTGAAGCTTTCTTT. Protein product: CASSTGQGGSRNTEAFF. The full variable domain, with the rest looked up from reference TRBV5-1 and TRBJ1-1, is KAGVTQTPRYLIKTRGQQVTLSCSPISGHRSVSWYQQTPGQGLQFLFEYFSETQRNKGNFPGRFSGRQFSNSRSEMNVSTLELGDSALYLCASSTGQGGSRNTEAFFGQGTRLTVV.

Details on this clonotype: A much more abundant neighbour one base away suggests this may be a read error. This rearrangement joins TRBV15 to TRBJ2-7; TRBD1 might be the D (5 bases). The CDR3 covers 15 residues. The germline gives CDR1 LNHNV, CDR2 YYDKDF (reference sequence). The CDR3 nucleotides read TGTGCCACCAGCACTGGGGCCGAAAGCTCCTACGGGCAGTACTTC. Translated: CATSTGAESSYGQYF.

The table lists this clonotype with many counts. The chain combines TRBV7-3 with TRBJ1-4; D gene uncertain. From germline, CDR1 is SGHTA and CDR2 FQGTGA. The CDR3 spans 13 residues. V was trimmed by 4 bases and J by 8 bases, leaving 11 bases between them. The CDR3 DNA sequence: TGTGCCAGCAGCTCATCCGTACGGGAAAAACTGTTTTTT. It specifies CASSSSVREKLFF.

The chain carries TRBV25-1 and TRBJ2-2; no reliable D call. This CDR3 contains 17 residues. Trimming stripped 4 bases from V and 4 bases from J, with 19 bases between. Germline lookup yields CDR1 MGHDK and CDR2 SYGVNS. CDR3 in amino acids: CASSASAFGPSTGELFF. The DNA of the CDR3 is TGTGCCAGCAGTGCTAGTGCCTTCGGGCCTAGCACCGGGGAGCTGTTTTTT.

The sample holds many counts of this clonotype. This chain joins TRBV15 and TRBJ1-2; D gene ambiguous. The V gene lost 0 bases and the J gene lost 1 base, with 9 bases spanning the gap. The CDR3 extends over 15 amino acids. CDR1 and CDR2 from the germline V gene are LNHNV and YYDKDF (reference sequence). DNA for the CDR3: TGTGCCACCAGCAGAGATCGCGGGTTTAACTATGGCTACACCTTC. Translating gives CATSRDRGFNYGYTF. Drawing the rest from reference TRBV15 and TRBJ1-2, the complete variable domain is DAMVIQNPRYQVTQFGKPVTLSCSQTLNHNVMYWYQQKSSQAPKLLFHYYDKDFNNEADTPDNFQSRRPNTSFCFLDIRSPGLGDTAMYLCATSRDRGFNYGYTFGSGTRLTVV.

The V and J genes are TRBV4-1 and TRBJ1-2; D is possibly TRBD1 (6 bases). Trimming took off 8 bases at V and 4 bases at J, with 14 bases between the two ends. This CDR3 is built from 13 residues. CDR1 and CDR2 (germline): MGHRA, YSYEKL. In DNA form, the CDR3 reads TGCGCCAGCGCCTGGGGGCCTTCCTATGGCTACACCTTC. It translates to CASAWGPSYGYTF.

About this clonotype itself: The junction departs from germline at one end; a sequencing error may be responsible. The chain combines TRBV2 with TRBJ1-1, with D uncertain. The CDR3 length is 14 residues. The germline V gene encodes CDR1 SNHLY and CDR2 FYNNEI. CDR3 DNA sequence: TGTGCCAGCAGAGAGAAGCTATGGAACAATGAAGCTTTCTTT. It codes for CASREKLWNNEAFF. Drawing the rest from reference TRBV2 and TRBJ1-1, the complete variable domain is EPEVTQTPSHQVTQMGQEVILRCVPISNHLYFYWYRQILGQKVEFLVSFYNNEISEKSEIFDDQFSVERPDGSNFTLKIRSTKLEDSAMYFCASREKLWNNEAFFGQGTRLTVV.

This clonotype was picked up a small number of times. The chain joins TRBV7-2 to TRBJ1-3; no clear D. Looked up from germline, CDR1 is SGHTA and CDR2 is FQGNSA. This CDR3 is 16 amino acids long. V was cut by 5 bases and J by 4 bases, with 18 bases left in between. CDR3 DNA sequence: TGTGCCAGCAGCATCACTCACGGGCCGCCGGGAAACACCATATATTTT. This gives the protein CASSITHGPPGNTIYF.

V and J are TRBV11-2 and TRBJ1-2; 8 nucleotides agree with TRBD1. V shed 5 bases and J 0 bases; nucleotides not matched to a gene: 8. Looked up from germline, CDR1 is SGHAT and CDR2 is FQNNGV. The CDR3 has 16 amino acids. The CDR3 coding sequence is TGTGCCAGCAGCCCCCTGGACAGGGAATCTAACTATGGCTACACCTTC. This sequence encodes CASSPLDRESNYGYTF.

This clonotype occurred a few times. The chain recombines TRBV7-6 with TRBJ1-6, with 10 positions matching TRBD1. Germline CDR1 and CDR2: SGHVS and FNYEAQ. CDR3 length: 14 residues. The ends lost 3 bases at V and 10 bases at J; junction bases unmatched: 3. The CDR3 nucleotides are TGTGCCAGCAGCTTGGGGACAGGGGTCTCACCCCTCCACTTT. Its protein product is CASSLGTGVSPLHF.

Details on this clonotype: This may stem from a read error, because a much larger clone lies one nucleotide away. This sequence joins TRBV7-9 and TRBJ2-5; no clear D. V was pared by 2 bases and J by 2 bases, with 9 bases between. Germline V gene lookup returns CDR1 SEHNR and CDR2 FQNEAQ (reference sequence). The CDR3 has 14 residues. The CDR3 loop reads CASSLIAIQETQYF. CDR3 nucleotides: TGTGCCAGCAGCTTAATAGCAATACAAGAGACCCAGTACTTC.

The chain links TRBV7-2 to TRBJ1-2; D gene ambiguous. Germline V CDR1 and CDR2: SGHTA, FQGNSA. Trimming shortened V by 4 bases and J by 3 bases, and 12 bases separated the two germline ends. The CDR3 covers 14 residues. In DNA, the CDR3 is TGTGCCAGCAGCTCCCTCGGGCGTTACTATGGCTACACCTTC. As protein: CASSSLGRYYGYTF.

This clonotype occurred a few times. The chain carries TRBV7-6 and TRBJ2-7; 8 bases line up with TRBD2. Germline loops: CDR1 SGHVS, CDR2 FNYEAQ. With V trimmed by 5 bases and J by 3 bases, 12 bases remained unmatched. The CDR3 contains 16 residues. CDR3 protein: CASSGTRLGPFYEQYF. CDR3 in DNA: TGTGCCAGCAGCGGGACTAGACTAGGACCCTTCTACGAGCAGTACTTC.